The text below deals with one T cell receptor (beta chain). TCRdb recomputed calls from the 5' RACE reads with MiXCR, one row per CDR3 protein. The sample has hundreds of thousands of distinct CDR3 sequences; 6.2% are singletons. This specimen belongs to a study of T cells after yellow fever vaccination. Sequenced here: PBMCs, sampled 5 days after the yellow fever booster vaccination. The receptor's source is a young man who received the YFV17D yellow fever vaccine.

As DNA, the CDR3 is TGCAGTGCTCACAGGGGTGGAAACACAGATACGCAGTATTTT. It is translated as CSAHRGGNTDTQYF. The chain carries TRBV20-1 and TRBJ2-3; TRBD1 matches 7 bases. Germline V gene sequence: CDR1 DFQATT, CDR2 SNEGSKA (reference sequence). Trimming cost V 5 bases and J 2 bases; bases outside gene matches: 7. The CDR3 has 14 residues.